This T cell receptor (beta chain) was recovered during a study of shared clonotypes between healthy human individuals. From CD4+ cells came CD45RA+ naive and CD45RA-negative memory subsets. Repertoires were generated with immunoSEQ multiplex PCR, while TCRdb's copy carries only in-frame clones and drops some. Counted here are approximately 2.4 million clones, approximately 94% occurring once; the ten biggest clones make up around 0.13%. The CDR3 sequence is 15 residues long. CDR1 is SNHLY, CDR2 FYNNEI, per germline. V was cut by 4 bases and J by 2 bases, with 12 bases left in between. This TCR was sampled from a man aged 18 to 29 in good health. The sequencing sample was made of naive CD4+ T cells sorted from blood. As for subset: CD45RA+ positively selected. The rearrangement links TRBV2 to TRBJ2-1; D is unclear. The DNA for the CDR3 is TGTGCCAGCAGTGTTCAGAAGGGAACCTACAATGAGCAGTTCTTC. Translation: CASSVQKGTYNEQFF.